This T cell receptor beta chain was observed in a study of blood T cell repertoires in COVID-19. At the level of the study: Both acute and convalescent COVID-19 samples were obtained from the United States, Italy and Spain.

In the original analysis: Counts of nucleated cells, estimated from reference gene primer amplification, were obtained. Sequencing was performed with immunoSEQ multiplex PCR; in TCRdb, only in-frame clones are kept and a portion is missing. The DNA was the basis for D and trimming; V, J and clone size are from that table. The sample lists about 140,000 clones; around 80% were seen once. CDR1 ENHRY and CDR2 SYGVKD come from the germline V gene. The CDR3 is made up of 12 amino acids. With 8 bases clipped from V and 0 bases from J, the junction kept 0 bases outside the gene matches. The TCR originated in a man between 65 and 85 years old who had recovered from COVID-19. The rearrangement joins TRBV10-3 to TRBJ2-7; 8 bases align to TRBD1. Material for sequencing was peripheral blood. The CDR3 spells CAIQGASYEQYF. Written as DNA, the CDR3 is TGTGCCATCCAGGGGGCCTCCTACGAGCAGTACTTC.